What follows are 8 T cell receptor beta chains derived from one specimen sequenced in a study of cytomegalovirus exposure and HLA in healthy donors. The PCR had 60 Vbeta and 13 Jbeta primers. This table comes from immunoSEQ multiplex PCR, and its TCRdb copy is limited to in-frame clones, with some not included. This listing includes approximately 52,000 clones. Sequencing was done on a sample of PBMCs. These receptors came from a woman aged 55-75 years in good health and CMV-seropositive.

V gene TRBV7-9 combines with J gene TRBJ1-6, with a possible D match to TRBD1 (5 bases). CDR3 length equals 13 residues. The V end was cut by 0 bases, the J end by 14 bases, with 11 bases between. Germline CDR1 and CDR2: SEHNR and FQNEAQ (reference sequence). The CDR3: CASSLAEAGTLHF. As DNA, the CDR3 is TGTGCCAGCAGCTTAGCGGAAGCAGGGACCCTCCACTTT.

The rearrangement joins TRBV11-2 to TRBJ1-5, with D tentatively TRBD1 (6 bases). V was clipped by 5 bases and J by 2 bases, with 16 bases between them. The CDR3 is 16 residues long. Looked up from germline, CDR1 is SGHAT and CDR2 is FQNNGV. CDR3 sequence reads: CASSPRVTGGNQPQHF. The CDR3 DNA follows: TGTGCCAGCAGCCCTCGGGTGACAGGAGGCAATCAGCCCCAGCATTTT.

The rearrangement joins TRBV25-1 to TRBJ2-7, with D possibly matching TRBD1 (5 bases). V was pared by 8 bases and J by 2 bases, with 19 bases between. CDR3 size: 15 residues. Germline loops: CDR1 MGHDK, CDR2 SYGVNS. CDR3 sequence reads: CASSTGLLPTYEQYF. CDR3 bases: TGTGCCAGCTCTACAGGCCTACTACCCACCTACGAGCAGTACTTC.

The chain employs TRBV4-2 and TRBJ2-3, with TRBD2 identical over 9 bases. Trimming at V came to 4 bases and at J to 6 bases, leaving 5 bases not matched to a gene. CDR3 size: 14 residues. Germline V gene lookup returns CDR1 LGHNA and CDR2 YNFKEQ. The CDR3 spells CASSPRLAADTQYF. In DNA, the CDR3 is TGTGCCAGCAGCCCCCGACTAGCGGCTGATACGCAGTATTTT.

The genes are TRBV18 and TRBJ2-3, with D possibly TRBD2 on 5 matching bases. Trimming pared 1 base from V and 3 bases from J, leaving 11 bases between. Germline values: CDR1 KGHSH, CDR2 LQKENI. The CDR3 consists of 15 residues. DNA of the CDR3: TGTGCCAGCTCACCACTAGCGCCTGGGACAGATACGCAGTATTTT. As protein: CASSPLAPGTDTQYF.

The rearrangement uses TRBV6-6 and TRBJ1-6; 8 positions match TRBD1. J gave up 4 bases and V 11 bases, and 7 bases lay outside the gene matches. CDR1 is MNHNY and CDR2 is SVGAGI in the germline V gene (reference sequence). This CDR3 contains 14 residues. The CDR3 sequence: CAGSGTGYNSPLHF. The DNA for the CDR3 is TGTGCCGGAAGTGGGACAGGTTATAATTCACCCCTCCACTTT.

This chain uses TRBV5-8 with TRBJ1-5, with 9 bases matching TRBD1. The germline CDR1 and CDR2 sequences are SGHTS and YDEGEE. V shed 3 bases and J 5 bases; nucleotides not matched to a gene: 9. This CDR3 has 16 amino acids. For the CDR3, the DNA is TGTGCCAGCAGCTCTAACAGGGGGCAAGTGGATCAGCCCCAGCATTTT. This translates into CASSSNRGQVDQPQHF.

The chain recombines TRBV5-1 with TRBJ2-7; no definite D call. Trimming took 2 bases from V and 3 from J, leaving 9 bases between them. Germline CDR1 and CDR2: SGHRS and YFSETQ. The CDR3 is 13 residues long. CDR3 coding DNA: TGCGCCAGCAGCTTTGACGGAGACTACGAGCAGTACTTC. This translates into CASSFDGDYEQYF.